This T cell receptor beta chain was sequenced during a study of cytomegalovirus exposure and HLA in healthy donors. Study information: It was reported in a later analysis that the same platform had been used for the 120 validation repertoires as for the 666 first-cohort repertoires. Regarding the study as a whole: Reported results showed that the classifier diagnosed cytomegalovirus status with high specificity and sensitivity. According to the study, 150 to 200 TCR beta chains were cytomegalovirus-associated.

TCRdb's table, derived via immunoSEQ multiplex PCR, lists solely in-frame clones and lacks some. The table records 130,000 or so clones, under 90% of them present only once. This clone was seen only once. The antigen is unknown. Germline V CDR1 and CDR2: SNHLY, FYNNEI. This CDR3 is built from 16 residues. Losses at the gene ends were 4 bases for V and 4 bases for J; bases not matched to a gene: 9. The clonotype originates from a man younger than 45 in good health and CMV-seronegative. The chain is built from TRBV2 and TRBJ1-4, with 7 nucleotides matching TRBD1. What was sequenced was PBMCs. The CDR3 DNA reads TGTGCCAGCAGTGTCCTTGGGACAGTTAATAATGAAAAACTGTTTTTT. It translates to CASSVLGTVNNEKLFF.